One and the same sample provided the 15 T cell receptor beta chains below, sequenced in a study of blood T cell repertoires in COVID-19. TCRdb's copy holds only in-frame clones and misses some; the assay was immunoSEQ multiplex PCR. The sample yields approximately 180,000 clones, approximately 85% seen once. Sequenced input: peripheral blood. All receptors come from a man in his sixties with acute or convalescent COVID-19.

The chain combines TRBV2 with TRBJ2-7; the D gene is possibly TRBD2 (6 bases). The CDR3 loop spans 13 amino acids. In germline, CDR1 is SNHLY, CDR2 FYNNEI. V lost 6 bases, J lost 0 bases, and 9 bases lay in between. The CDR3 spells CASSASASYEQYF. CDR3 in DNA: TGTGCCAGCAGCGCTAGCGCCTCCTACGAGCAGTACTTC. Full variable domain (rest looked up from reference TRBV2 and TRBJ2-7): EPEVTQTPSHQVTQMGQEVILRCVPISNHLYFYWYRQILGQKVEFLVSFYNNEISEKSEIFDDQFSVERPDGSNFTLKIRSTKLEDSAMYFCASSASASYEQYFGPGTRLTVT.

V is TRBV5-1 and J is TRBJ1-3; 7 bases agree with TRBD1. The CDR3 consists of 18 residues. Germline V gene sequence: CDR1 SGHRS, CDR2 YFSETQ. V lost 0 bases and J lost 0; bases outside the gene matches: 9. CDR3 DNA sequence: TGCGCCAGCAGCTTGGACATTGCCGGGACAGCCTCTGGAAACACCATATATTTT. Translating gives CASSLDIAGTASGNTIYF.

V is TRBV9 and J is TRBJ2-7; perhaps TRBD1 as D (5 bases). Germline lookup yields CDR1 SGDLS and CDR2 YYNGEE. The CDR3 spans 14 residues. Trimming took off 4 bases at V and 5 bases at J, with 16 bases between the two ends. The CDR3 DNA is TGTGCCAGCAGCCGAGTCATGGGGCGGAACGAGCAGTACTTC. It is translated as CASSRVMGRNEQYF.

This clone was seen only once. The genes are TRBV5-1 and TRBJ2-1; TRBD2 agrees at 9 bases. The length of the CDR3 is 17 residues. The J segment lost 1 base and the V segment lost 4 bases, leaving 9 bases of the junction unmatched. Germline values: CDR1 SGHRS, CDR2 YFSETQ. CDR3 DNA: TGCGCCAGCAGCGAGACTAGCGGAGGCGCATCCTACAATGAGCAGTTCTTC. Amino acid sequence: CASSETSGGASYNEQFF.

This chain uses TRBV7-2 with TRBJ2-5, with 8 positions matching TRBD2. Germline V gene lookup returns CDR1 SGHTA and CDR2 FQGNSA. Unmatched junction bases numbered 6, after V lost 1 base and J lost 5 bases. This CDR3 is 15 amino acids long. The CDR3: CASSLVRERGETQYF. In nucleotides, the CDR3 is TGTGCCAGCAGCTTAGTCCGGGAGCGGGGGGAGACCCAGTACTTC.

The chain combines TRBV2 with TRBJ2-1; 8 bases are a match to TRBD1. This CDR3 has 13 residues. Germline loops: CDR1 SNHLY, CDR2 FYNNEI. With V trimmed by 8 bases and J by 10 bases, 10 bases remained unmatched. CDR3 sequence (DNA): TGTGCCAGCCGAGGACAGGGCCGATGGGAGCAGTTCTTC. Translation: CASRGQGRWEQFF. Looking up the rest from reference TRBV2 and TRBJ2-1 gives the full variable domain: EPEVTQTPSHQVTQMGQEVILRCVPISNHLYFYWYRQILGQKVEFLVSFYNNEISEKSEIFDDQFSVERPDGSNFTLKIRSTKLEDSAMYFCASRGQGRWEQFFGPGTRLTVL.

The chain has TRBV5-1 and TRBJ2-5, with D maybe TRBD2 (6 bases). This CDR3 has 15 amino acids. V dropped 1 base and J dropped 4 bases, with 14 bases sitting between them. Germline lookup yields CDR1 SGHRS and CDR2 YFSETQ. Here the CDR3 DNA reads TGCGCCAGCAGCTTGAATGGCGGGATTGGAGAGACCCAGTACTTC. Residues: CASSLNGGIGETQYF.

V usage is TRBV28 and J usage is TRBJ1-5, with TRBD1 matching 7 bases. CDR3 length: 15 residues. Germline CDR1 is MDHEN and CDR2 is SYDVKM. Germline trimming cut 6 bases from V and 6 bases from J; bases unmatched to any gene: 11. This chain's CDR3 is CASSPRTGFFQPQHF. The DNA of the CDR3 is TGTGCCAGCAGCCCTCGGACAGGCTTTTTTCAGCCCCAGCATTTT.

This chain connects TRBV3-1 (or the pseudogene TRBV3-2) to TRBJ2-5, with 10 bases aligning to TRBD2. V shed 4 bases, J shed 5 bases, and the junction held 7 bases outside the gene matches. The CDR3 is 15 residues long. Germline V gene data show CDR1 as LGHDT and CDR2 as YNNKEL (reference sequence). The chain's CDR3 is CASSPTSGIRETQYF. Here the CDR3 DNA reads TGTGCCAGCAGCCCAACTAGCGGGATCCGGGAGACCCAGTACTTC.

The chain combines TRBV7-3 with TRBJ2-5, with 8 bases aligning to TRBD1. Germline V gene data show CDR1 as SGHTA and CDR2 as FQGTGA. CDR3 length: 13 residues. Trimming cost V 3 bases and J 4 bases; bases outside gene matches: 1. The CDR3 DNA follows: TGTGCCAGCAGCTTCGACAGGGGAGAGACCCAGTACTTC. This gives the protein CASSFDRGETQYF.

The chain employs TRBV5-1 and TRBJ2-2; 7 nucleotides match TRBD2. Germline CDR1 reads SGHRS; CDR2 reads YFSETQ. This CDR3 is 15 amino acids long. J was trimmed by 4 bases and V by 4 bases; bases with no gene match: 7. CDR3 sequence: CASSIPASGTGELFF. CDR3 nucleotides: TGCGCCAGCAGCATACCCGCTAGCGGCACCGGGGAGCTGTTTTTT.

The chain has TRBV3-1 (or the pseudogene TRBV3-2) and TRBJ2-1, with a weak D call TRBD2 (5 bases). This CDR3 is 13 amino acids long. Germline CDR1 and CDR2: LGHDT and YNNKEL (reference sequence). V lost 3 bases and J lost 9, with 12 bases in between. The CDR3 DNA sequence: TGTGCCAGCAGCCAGCTCCTAGCAATTGAGCAGTTCTTC. Its translation: CASSQLLAIEQFF.

The chain couples TRBV5-1 to TRBJ1-3, with D tentatively TRBD1 (6 bases). The length of the CDR3 is 14 residues. Looked up from germline, CDR1 is SGHRS and CDR2 is YFSETQ. V gave up 5 bases and J gave up 6 bases, with 15 bases separating them. In DNA form, the CDR3 reads TGCGCCAGCAGGAGGACAGATGACGAAAACACCATATATTTT. Translated: CASRRTDDENTIYF.

The chain recombines TRBV7-3 with TRBJ1-4, with D unresolved. CDR3 length: 13 amino acids. V was shortened by 3 bases and J by 6 bases, with 8 bases between the two germline ends. Germline CDR1 and CDR2: SGHTA and FQGTGA. CDR3 DNA sequence: TGTGCCAGCAGCTTGACTAGGGATGAAAAACTGTTTTTT. Its protein product is CASSLTRDEKLFF. Complete variable domain (other parts from reference TRBV7-3 and TRBJ1-4): GAGVSQTPSNKVTEKGKYVELRCDPISGHTALYWYRQSLGQGPEFLIYFQGTGAADDSGLPNDRFFAVRPEGSVSTLKIQRTERGDSAVYLCASSLTRDEKLFFGSGTQLSVL.

Here the CDR3 reads CASSQATSGSTSEQFF. The CDR3 region has the DNA TGTGCCAGCAGCCAAGCGACTAGCGGGAGTACGAGTGAGCAGTTCTTC. The chain has TRBV3-1 (or the pseudogene TRBV3-2) and TRBJ2-1, with 12 bases identical to TRBD2. With V trimmed by 1 base and J by 9 bases, 7 bases remained unmatched. Germline V gene sequence: CDR1 LGHDT, CDR2 YNNKEL (reference sequence). This CDR3 comprises 16 residues.